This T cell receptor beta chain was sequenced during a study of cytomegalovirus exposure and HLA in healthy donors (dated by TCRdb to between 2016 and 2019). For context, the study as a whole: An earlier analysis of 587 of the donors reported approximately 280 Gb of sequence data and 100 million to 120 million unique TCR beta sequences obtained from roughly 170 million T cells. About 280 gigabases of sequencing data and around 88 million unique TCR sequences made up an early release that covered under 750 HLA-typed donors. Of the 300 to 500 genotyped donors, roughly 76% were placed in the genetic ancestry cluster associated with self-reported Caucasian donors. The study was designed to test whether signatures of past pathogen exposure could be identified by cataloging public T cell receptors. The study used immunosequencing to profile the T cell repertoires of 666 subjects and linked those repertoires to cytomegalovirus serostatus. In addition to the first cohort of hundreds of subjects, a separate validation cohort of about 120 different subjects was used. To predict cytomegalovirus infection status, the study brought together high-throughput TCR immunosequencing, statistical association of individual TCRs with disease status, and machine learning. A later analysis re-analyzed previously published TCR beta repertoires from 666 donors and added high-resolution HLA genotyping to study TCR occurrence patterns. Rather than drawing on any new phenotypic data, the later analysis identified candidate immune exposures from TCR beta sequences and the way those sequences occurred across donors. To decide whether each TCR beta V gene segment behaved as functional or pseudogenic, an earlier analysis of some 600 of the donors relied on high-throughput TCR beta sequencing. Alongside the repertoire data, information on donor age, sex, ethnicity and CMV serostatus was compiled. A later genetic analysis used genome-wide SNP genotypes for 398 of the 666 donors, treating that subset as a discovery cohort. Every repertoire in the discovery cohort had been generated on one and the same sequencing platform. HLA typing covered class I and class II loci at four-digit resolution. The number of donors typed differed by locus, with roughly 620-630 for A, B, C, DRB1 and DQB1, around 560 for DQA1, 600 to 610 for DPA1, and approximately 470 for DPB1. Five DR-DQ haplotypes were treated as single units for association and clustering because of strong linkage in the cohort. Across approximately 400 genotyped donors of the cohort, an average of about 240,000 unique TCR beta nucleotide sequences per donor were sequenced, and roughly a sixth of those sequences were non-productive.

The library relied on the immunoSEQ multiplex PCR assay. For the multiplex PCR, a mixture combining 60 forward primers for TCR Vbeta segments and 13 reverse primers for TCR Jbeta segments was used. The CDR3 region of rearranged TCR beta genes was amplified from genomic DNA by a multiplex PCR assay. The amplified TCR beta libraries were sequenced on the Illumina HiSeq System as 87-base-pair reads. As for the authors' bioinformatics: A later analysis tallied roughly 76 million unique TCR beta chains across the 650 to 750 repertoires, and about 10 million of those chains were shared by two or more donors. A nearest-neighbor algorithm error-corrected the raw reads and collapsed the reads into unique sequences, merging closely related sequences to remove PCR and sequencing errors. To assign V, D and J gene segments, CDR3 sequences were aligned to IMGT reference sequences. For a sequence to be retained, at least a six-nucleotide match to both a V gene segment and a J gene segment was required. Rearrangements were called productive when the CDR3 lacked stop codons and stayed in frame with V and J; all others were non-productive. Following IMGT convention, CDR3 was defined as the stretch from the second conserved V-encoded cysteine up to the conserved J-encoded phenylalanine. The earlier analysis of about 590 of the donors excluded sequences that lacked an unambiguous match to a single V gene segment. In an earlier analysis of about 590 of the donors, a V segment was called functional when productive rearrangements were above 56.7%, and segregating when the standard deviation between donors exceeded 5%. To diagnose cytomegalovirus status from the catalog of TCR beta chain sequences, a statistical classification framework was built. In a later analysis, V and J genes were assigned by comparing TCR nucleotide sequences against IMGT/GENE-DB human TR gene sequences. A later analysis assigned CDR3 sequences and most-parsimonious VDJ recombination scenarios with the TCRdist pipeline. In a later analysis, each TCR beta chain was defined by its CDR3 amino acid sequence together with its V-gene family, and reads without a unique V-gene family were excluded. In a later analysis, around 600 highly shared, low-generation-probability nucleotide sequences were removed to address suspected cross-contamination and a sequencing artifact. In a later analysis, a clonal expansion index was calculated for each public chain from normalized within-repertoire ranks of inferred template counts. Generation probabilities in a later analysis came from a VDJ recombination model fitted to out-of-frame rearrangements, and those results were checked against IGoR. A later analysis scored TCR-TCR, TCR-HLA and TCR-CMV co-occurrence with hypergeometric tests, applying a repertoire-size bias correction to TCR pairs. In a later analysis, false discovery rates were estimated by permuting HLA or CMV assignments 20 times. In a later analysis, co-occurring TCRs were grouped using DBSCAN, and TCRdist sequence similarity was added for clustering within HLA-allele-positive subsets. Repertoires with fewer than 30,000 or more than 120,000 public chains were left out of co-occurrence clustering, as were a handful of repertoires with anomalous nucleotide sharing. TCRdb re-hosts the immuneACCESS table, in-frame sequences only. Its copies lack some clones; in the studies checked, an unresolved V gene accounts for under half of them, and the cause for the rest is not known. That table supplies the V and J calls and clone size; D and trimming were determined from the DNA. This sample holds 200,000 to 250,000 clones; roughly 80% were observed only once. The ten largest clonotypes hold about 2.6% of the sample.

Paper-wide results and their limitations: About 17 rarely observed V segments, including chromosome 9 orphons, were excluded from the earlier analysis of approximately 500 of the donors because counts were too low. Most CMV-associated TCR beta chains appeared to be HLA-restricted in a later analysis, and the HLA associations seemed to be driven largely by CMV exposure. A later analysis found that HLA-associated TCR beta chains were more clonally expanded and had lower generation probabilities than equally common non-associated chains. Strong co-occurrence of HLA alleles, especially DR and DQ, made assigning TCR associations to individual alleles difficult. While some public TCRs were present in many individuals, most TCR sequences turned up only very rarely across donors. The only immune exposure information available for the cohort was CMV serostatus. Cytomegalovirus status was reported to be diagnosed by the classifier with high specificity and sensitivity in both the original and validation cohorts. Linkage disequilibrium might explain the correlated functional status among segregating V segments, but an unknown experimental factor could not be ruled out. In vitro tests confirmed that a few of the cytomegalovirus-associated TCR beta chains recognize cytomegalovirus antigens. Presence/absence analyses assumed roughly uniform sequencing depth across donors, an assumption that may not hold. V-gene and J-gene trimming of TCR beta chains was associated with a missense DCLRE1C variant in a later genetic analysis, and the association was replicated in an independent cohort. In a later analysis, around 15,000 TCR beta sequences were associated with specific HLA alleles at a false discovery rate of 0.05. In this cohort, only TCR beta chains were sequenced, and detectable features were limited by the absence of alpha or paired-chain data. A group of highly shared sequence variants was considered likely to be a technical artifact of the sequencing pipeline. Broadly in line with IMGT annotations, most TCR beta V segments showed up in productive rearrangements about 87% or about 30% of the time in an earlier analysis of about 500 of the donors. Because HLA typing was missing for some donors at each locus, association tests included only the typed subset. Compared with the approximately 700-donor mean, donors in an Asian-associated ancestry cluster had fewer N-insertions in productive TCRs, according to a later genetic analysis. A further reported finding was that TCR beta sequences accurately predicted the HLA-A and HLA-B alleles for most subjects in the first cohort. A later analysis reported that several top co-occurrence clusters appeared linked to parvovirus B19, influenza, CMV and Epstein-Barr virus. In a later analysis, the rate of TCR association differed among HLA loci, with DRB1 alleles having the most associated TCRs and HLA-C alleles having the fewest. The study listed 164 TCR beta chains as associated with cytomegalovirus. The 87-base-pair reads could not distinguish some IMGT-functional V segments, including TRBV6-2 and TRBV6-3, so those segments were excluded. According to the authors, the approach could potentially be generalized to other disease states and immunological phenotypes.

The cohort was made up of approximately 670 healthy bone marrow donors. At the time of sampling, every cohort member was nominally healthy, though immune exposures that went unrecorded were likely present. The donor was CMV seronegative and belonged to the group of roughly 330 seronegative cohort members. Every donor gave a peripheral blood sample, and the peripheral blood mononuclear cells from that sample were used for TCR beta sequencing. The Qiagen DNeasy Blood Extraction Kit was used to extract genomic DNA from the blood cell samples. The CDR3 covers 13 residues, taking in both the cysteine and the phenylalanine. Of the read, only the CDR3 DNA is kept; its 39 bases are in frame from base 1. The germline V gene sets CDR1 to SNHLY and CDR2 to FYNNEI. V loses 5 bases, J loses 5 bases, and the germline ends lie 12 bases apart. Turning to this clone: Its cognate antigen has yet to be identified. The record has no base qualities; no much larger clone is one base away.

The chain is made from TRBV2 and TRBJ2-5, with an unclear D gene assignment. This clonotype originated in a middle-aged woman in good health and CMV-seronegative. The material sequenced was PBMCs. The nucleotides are TGTGCCAGCAGTCAGGCCCTGGCGGAGACCCAGTACTTC. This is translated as CASSQALAETQYF.